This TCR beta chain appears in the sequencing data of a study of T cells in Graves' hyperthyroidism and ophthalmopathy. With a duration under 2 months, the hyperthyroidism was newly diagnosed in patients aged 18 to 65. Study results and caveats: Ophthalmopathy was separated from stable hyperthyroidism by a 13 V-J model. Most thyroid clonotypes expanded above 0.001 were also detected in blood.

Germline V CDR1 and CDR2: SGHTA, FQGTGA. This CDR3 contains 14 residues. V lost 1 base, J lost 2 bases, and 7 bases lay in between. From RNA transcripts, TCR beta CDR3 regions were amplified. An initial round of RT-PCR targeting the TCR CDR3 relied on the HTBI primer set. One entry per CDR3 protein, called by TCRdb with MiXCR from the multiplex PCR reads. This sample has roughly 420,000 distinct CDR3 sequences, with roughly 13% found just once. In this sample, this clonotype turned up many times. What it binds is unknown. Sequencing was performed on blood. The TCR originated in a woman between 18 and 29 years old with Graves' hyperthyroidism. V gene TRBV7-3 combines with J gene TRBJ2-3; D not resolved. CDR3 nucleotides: TGTGCCAGCAGCTTAAACAGCTTCACAGATACGCAGTATTTT. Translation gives CASSLNSFTDTQYF. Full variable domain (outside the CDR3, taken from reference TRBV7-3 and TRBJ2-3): GAGVSQTPSNKVTEKGKYVELRCDPISGHTALYWYRQSLGQGPEFLIYFQGTGAADDSGLPNDRFFAVRPEGSVSTLKIQRTERGDSAVYLCASSLNSFTDTQYFGPGTRLTVL.